This T cell receptor beta chain was obtained from a study of T-cell memory formation after mild COVID-19. General study findings and limits: Clones contracting day 15 to 85 were balanced CD4/CD8; later expanders leaned CD4+. Among CD4+ contracting clones, most were CM and EM, and CD8+ ones EMRA. A second wave of clones peaked on day 37, and their SARS-CoV-2 specificity went unconfirmed.

Employing constant-segment primers, 5'RACE generated TCR alpha and TCR beta cDNA libraries bearing sample barcodes and UMIs. TCRdb re-derived calls from the 5' RACE reads in MiXCR, one entry per CDR3 protein. The sample has roughly 140,000 distinct CDR3 sequences; more than 13% are singletons. In regard to this clonotype: Its antigen is unidentified.

The sample consisted of PBMCs or a T cell subset sorted from them (not recorded which). The TCR sequence derives from an adult woman who had mild COVID-19 (a few samples of this study predate the infection). Cell type and time point are not known.

The CDR3 nucleotides read TGCAGTGCTAAGCGGCTAGCGGGAGTCAATGAGCAGTTCTTC. Its translation is CSAKRLAGVNEQFF. The genes are TRBV20-1 and TRBJ2-1; 10 bases are a match to TRBD2. Trimming cost V 4 bases and J 6 bases; bases outside gene matches: 6. Looked up from germline, CDR1 is DFQATT and CDR2 is SNEGSKA (reference sequence). This CDR3 is 14 amino acids long.